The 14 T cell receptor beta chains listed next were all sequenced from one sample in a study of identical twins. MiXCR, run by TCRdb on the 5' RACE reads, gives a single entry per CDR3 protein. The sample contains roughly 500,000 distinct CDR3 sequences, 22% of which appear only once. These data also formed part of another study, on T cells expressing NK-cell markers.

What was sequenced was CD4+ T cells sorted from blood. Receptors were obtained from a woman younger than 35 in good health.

This CDR3 is CASGRAQRDTQYF. The CDR3 DNA follows: TGTGCCAGCGGGAGGGCCCAAAGGGATACGCAGTATTTT. The chain has TRBV6-1 and TRBJ2-3; the match to TRBD2 covers 7 bases. Germline CDR1 reads MNHNS; CDR2 reads SASEGT. J gave up 6 bases and V 8 bases, and 8 bases lay outside the gene matches. CDR3 length: 13 residues.

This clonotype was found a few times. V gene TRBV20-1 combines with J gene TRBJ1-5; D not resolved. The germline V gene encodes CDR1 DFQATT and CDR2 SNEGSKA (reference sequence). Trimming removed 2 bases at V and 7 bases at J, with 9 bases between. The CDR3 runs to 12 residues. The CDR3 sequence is CSARMGLQPQHF. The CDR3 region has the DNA TGCAGTGCTAGAATGGGCCTACAGCCCCAGCATTTT.

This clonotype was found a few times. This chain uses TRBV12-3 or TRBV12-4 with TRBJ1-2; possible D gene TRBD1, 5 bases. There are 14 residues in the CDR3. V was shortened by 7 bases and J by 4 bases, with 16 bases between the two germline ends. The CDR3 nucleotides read TGTGCCAGCAAGGGCCCAGGGCAAGGCTATGGCTACACCTTC. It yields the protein CASKGPGQGYGYTF.

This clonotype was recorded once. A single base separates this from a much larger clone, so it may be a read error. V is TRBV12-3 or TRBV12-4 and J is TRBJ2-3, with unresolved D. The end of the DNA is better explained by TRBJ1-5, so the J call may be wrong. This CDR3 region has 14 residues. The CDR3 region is CASSPRDGADTQHF. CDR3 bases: TGTGCCAGCAGTCCCCGGGATGGAGCAGATACGCAGCATTTT.

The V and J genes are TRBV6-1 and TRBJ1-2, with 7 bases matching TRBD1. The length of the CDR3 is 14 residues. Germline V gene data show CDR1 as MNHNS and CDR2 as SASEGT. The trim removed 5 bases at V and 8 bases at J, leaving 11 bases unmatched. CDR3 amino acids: CASSTTRDSGGYTF. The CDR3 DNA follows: TGTGCCAGCAGTACCACACGGGACAGTGGGGGCTACACCTTC.

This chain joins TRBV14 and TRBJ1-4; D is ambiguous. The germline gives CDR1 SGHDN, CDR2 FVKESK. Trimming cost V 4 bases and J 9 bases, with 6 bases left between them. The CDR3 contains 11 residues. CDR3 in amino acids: CASSPFKKLFF. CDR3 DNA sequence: TGTGCCAGCAGCCCTTTCAAAAAACTGTTTTTT. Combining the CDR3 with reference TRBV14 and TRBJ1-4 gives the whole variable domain EAGVTQFPSHSVIEKGQTVTLRCDPISGHDNLYWYRRVMGKEIKFLLHFVKESKQDESGMPNNRFLAERTGGTYSTLKVQPAELEDSGVYFCASSPFKKLFFGSGTQLSVL.

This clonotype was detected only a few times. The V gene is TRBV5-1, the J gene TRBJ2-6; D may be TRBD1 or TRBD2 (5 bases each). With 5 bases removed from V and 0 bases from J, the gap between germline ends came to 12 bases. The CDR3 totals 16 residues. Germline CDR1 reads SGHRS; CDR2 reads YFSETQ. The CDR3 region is CASSAGTLSGANVLTF. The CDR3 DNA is TGCGCCAGCAGTGCAGGGACCCTCTCTGGGGCCAACGTCCTGACTTTC.

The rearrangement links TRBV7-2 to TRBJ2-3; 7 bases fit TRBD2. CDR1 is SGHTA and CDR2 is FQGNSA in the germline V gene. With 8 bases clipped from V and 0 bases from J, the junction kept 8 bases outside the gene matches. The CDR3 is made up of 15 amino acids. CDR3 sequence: CASGPLAHSTDTQYF. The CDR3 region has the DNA TGTGCCAGCGGCCCACTAGCGCACAGCACAGATACGCAGTATTTT. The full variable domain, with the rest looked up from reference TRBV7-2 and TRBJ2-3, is GAGVSQSPSNKVTEKGKDVELRCDPISGHTALYWYRQSLGQGLEFLIYFQGNSAPDKSGLPSDRFSAERTGGSVSTLTIQRTQQEDSAVYLCASGPLAHSTDTQYFGPGTRLTVL.

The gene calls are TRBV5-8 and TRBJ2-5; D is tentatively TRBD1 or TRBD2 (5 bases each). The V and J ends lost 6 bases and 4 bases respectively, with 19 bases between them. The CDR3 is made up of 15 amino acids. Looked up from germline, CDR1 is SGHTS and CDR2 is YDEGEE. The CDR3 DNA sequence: TGTGCCAGCATCCTGGGGACCGCGAGGGCAGAGACCCAGTACTTC. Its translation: CASILGTARAETQYF.

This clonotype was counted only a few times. The CDR3 protein is CATGSSVARVGETQYF. CDR3 coding DNA: TGTGCCACGGGATCGAGCGTTGCGCGGGTCGGAGAGACCCAGTACTTC. The chain is built from TRBV7-2 and TRBJ2-5, with TRBD2 as a possible D gene (5 bases). Trimming pared 10 bases from V and 4 bases from J, leaving 25 bases between. Looked up from germline, CDR1 is SGHTA and CDR2 is FQGNSA. The CDR3 consists of 16 residues.

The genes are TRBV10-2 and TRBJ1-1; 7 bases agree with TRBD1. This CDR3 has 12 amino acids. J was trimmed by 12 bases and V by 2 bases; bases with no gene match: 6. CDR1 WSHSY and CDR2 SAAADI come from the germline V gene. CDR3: CASSEEYRGPFF. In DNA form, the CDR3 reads TGCGCCAGCAGTGAGGAATACAGGGGACCTTTCTTT.

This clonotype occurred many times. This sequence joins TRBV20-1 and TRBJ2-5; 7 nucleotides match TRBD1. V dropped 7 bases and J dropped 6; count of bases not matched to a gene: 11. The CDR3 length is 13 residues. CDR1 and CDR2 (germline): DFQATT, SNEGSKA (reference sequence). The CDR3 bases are TGCAGTGGCCAGGGGGAGCAGGGTCAGACCCAGTACTTC. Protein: CSGQGEQGQTQYF.

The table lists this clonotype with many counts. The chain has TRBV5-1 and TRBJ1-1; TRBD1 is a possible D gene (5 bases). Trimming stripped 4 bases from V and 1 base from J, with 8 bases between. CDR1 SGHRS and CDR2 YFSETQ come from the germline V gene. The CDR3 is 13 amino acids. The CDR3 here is CASSATGNTEAFF. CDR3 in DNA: TGCGCCAGCAGCGCAACAGGGAACACTGAAGCTTTCTTT.

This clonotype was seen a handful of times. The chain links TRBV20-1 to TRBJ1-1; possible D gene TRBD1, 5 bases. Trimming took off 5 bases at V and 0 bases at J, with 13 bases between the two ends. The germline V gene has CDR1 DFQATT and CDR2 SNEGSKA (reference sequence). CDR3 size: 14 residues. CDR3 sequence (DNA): TGCAGTGCTGCCCAGGGACTGTTGAACACTGAAGCTTTCTTT. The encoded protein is CSAAQGLLNTEAFF.